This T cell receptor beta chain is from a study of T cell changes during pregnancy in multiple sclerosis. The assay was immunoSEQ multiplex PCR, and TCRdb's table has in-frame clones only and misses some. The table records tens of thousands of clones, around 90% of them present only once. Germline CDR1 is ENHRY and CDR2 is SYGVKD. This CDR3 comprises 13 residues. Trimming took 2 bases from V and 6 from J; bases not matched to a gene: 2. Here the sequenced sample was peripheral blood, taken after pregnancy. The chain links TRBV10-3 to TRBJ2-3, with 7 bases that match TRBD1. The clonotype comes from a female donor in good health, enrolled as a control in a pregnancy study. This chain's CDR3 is CAISETGEDTQYF. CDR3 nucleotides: TGTGCCATCAGTGAGACAGGGGAGGATACGCAGTATTTT.